These 23 T cell receptor beta chains were all obtained from the same sample, sequenced in a study of shared clonotypes between healthy human individuals (dated by TCRdb to between 2020 and 2021). Libraries came from the immunoSEQ multiplex PCR assay. TCRdb took over this immuneACCESS table, retaining in-frame rearrangements with V and J assigned. Such tables are incomplete; in checked studies, under half of the missing clones stem from an unresolved V gene, and the remainder is unexplained. This sample comprises about 820,000 clones, almost 95% of them detected only once. The ten biggest clones cover nearly 25% of the sample. CD8 naive samples were CD45RO-negative cells positively selected for CCR7, giving a CD45RA+CCR7+ population that excluded TemRA cells. The sequenced sample consisted of naive CD8+ T cells sorted from blood. According to the study, the label for this sample's cell subset or site signals: CD45RA+CCR7+. These receptors were taken from a man younger than 40 in good health.

This chain uses TRBV14 with TRBJ2-5, with TRBD2 matching 7 bases. This CDR3 has 14 amino acids. Germline loops: CDR1 SGHDN, CDR2 FVKESK. Trimming removed 5 bases from V and 5 bases from J; junction bases left unmatched: 8. CDR3 region: CASSLWEGAETQYF. DNA of the CDR3: TGTGCCAGCAGCTTGTGGGAGGGCGCCGAGACCCAGTACTTC.

Notes on this clone: Other DNA sequences in the same sample also yield this CDR3. Here the CDR3 DNA reads TGTGCCAGCAGCTTGGCGGCAGGGGGCGGGTACGAGCAGTACTTC. Translating gives CASSLAAGGGYEQYF. The V gene is TRBV5-5, the J gene TRBJ2-7; 8 bases are shared with TRBD1. The CDR3 is 15 residues long. CDR1 SGHKS and CDR2 YYEKEE come from the germline V gene (reference sequence). V gave up 0 bases and J gave up 4 bases; unmatched junction bases: 6.

This chain links TRBV15 with TRBJ2-1; maybe TRBD2 (5 bases). V lost 2 bases and J 8 bases, leaving 16 bases between the germline ends. CDR1 and CDR2 (germline): LNHNV, YYDKDF (reference sequence). The length of the CDR3 is 15 residues. CDR3 nucleotide sequence: TGTGCCACCAGCAGAAGAGCACGGGATCGGGATGAGCAGTTCTTC. It yields the protein CATSRRARDRDEQFF.

The rearrangement joins TRBV7-9 to TRBJ2-3; tentative D call: TRBD2 (6 bases). CDR1 and CDR2 from the germline V gene are SEHNR and FQNEAQ (reference sequence). The CDR3 contains 15 residues. V was trimmed by 5 bases and J by 9 bases, leaving 21 bases between them. The CDR3 protein is CASSGDSQMVGTQYF. The CDR3 nucleotides are TGTGCCAGCAGCGGGGACTCCCAGATGGTGGGGACGCAGTATTTT. The variable domain in full, with the rest retrieved from reference TRBV7-9 and TRBJ2-3, is DTGVSQNPRHKITKRGQNVTFRCDPISEHNRLYWYRQTLGQGPEFLTYFQNEAQLEKSRLLSDRFSAERPKGSFSTLEIQRTEQGDSAMYLCASSGDSQMVGTQYFGPGTRLTVL.

The genes are TRBV19 and TRBJ2-7; TRBD2 matches at 11 bases. The V and J ends lost 2 bases and 6 bases, in that order; junction bases with no gene match: 0. The length of the CDR3 is 13 residues. CDR1 LNHDA and CDR2 SQIVND come from the germline V gene (reference sequence). CDR3 nucleotide sequence: TGTGCCAGTAGTATAACTAGCGGGGGCGAGCAGTACTTC. Translated, it gives CASSITSGGEQYF.

The V call is TRBV5-4, the J call TRBJ2-7, with D uncertain. This CDR3 has 14 amino acids. The V and J ends lost 1 base and 5 bases respectively, with 13 bases between them. Germline values: CDR1 SGHNT, CDR2 YYREEE (reference sequence). In DNA form, the CDR3 reads TGTGCCAGCAGCTTGACGGCTAGTTTCCACGAGCAGTACTTC. Its protein product is CASSLTASFHEQYF.

The chain has TRBV4-1 and TRBJ2-7; 9 nucleotides line up with TRBD1. With 4 bases clipped from V and 3 bases from J, the junction kept 7 bases outside the gene matches. Looked up from germline, CDR1 is MGHRA and CDR2 is YSYEKL. The CDR3 length is 15 residues. In nucleotides, the CDR3 is TGCGCCAGCAGCCCGTTTGGACAGGGGAACTACGAGCAGTACTTC. This encodes CASSPFGQGNYEQYF.

This clone was seen a single time. The rearrangement joins TRBV6-5 to TRBJ2-7; the D is unclear. Between the trimmed V and J ends, which lost 5 bases and 6 bases, there was a span of 11 bases. The CDR3 is 12 amino acids. From germline, CDR1 is MNHEY and CDR2 SVGAGI. For the CDR3, the DNA is TGTGCCAGCAGTCCTGATAGACGCGAGCAGTACTTC. This codes for CASSPDRREQYF.

This clone has a single count. The chain links TRBV29-1 to TRBJ2-1; 8 positions match TRBD2. J was trimmed by 8 bases and V by 3 bases; bases with no gene match: 6. Germline values: CDR1 SQVTM, CDR2 ANQGSEA. The CDR3 length is 13 residues. CDR3 in amino acids: CSVESGRSYEQFF. The CDR3 coding sequence is TGCAGCGTTGAGAGCGGGAGATCTTATGAGCAGTTCTTC.

The chain combines TRBV7-9 with TRBJ2-5; D unclear. Germline V gene sequence: CDR1 SEHNR, CDR2 FQNEAQ (reference sequence). V was trimmed by 5 bases and J by 4 bases, leaving 14 bases between them. The CDR3 runs to 14 residues. CDR3 nucleotides: TGTGCCAGCAGCCCCCCAGGCGGTGCAGAGACCCAGTACTTC. It encodes CASSPPGGAETQYF.

V gene TRBV19 combines with J gene TRBJ1-2; tentative D call: TRBD1 (5 bases). Germline V gene lookup returns CDR1 LNHDA and CDR2 SQIVND (reference sequence). This CDR3 is 15 amino acids long. Trimming took off 1 base at V and 5 bases at J, with 14 bases between the two ends. Here the CDR3 DNA reads TGTGCCAGTAGTATAGGGGGCAGCGCCCCGTATGGCTACACCTTC. Translation: CASSIGGSAPYGYTF.

The V and J genes are TRBV7-9 and TRBJ1-1; TRBD1 aligns across 7 bases. The CDR3 has 16 amino acids. With 2 bases clipped from V and 5 bases from J, the junction kept 11 bases outside the gene matches. CDR1 is SEHNR and CDR2 is FQNEAQ in the germline V gene (reference sequence). Written as DNA, the CDR3 is TGTGCCAGCAGCTTACCAAAAGGGGGCGAAAATACTGAAGCTTTCTTT. This gives the protein CASSLPKGGENTEAFF. Supplemented by reference TRBV7-9 and TRBJ1-1, the full variable domain reads DTGVSQNPRHKITKRGQNVTFRCDPISEHNRLYWYRQTLGQGPEFLTYFQNEAQLEKSRLLSDRFSAERPKGSFSTLEIQRTEQGDSAMYLCASSLPKGGENTEAFFGQGTRLTVV.

The CDR3 loop is CASSEDRANYGYTF. The CDR3 region has the DNA TGTGCCAGCAGTGAAGACCGCGCTAACTATGGCTACACCTTC. The rearrangement links TRBV25-1 to TRBJ1-2; D call uncertain. The V gene lost 2 bases and the J gene lost 0 bases, with 7 bases spanning the gap. This CDR3 is 14 amino acids long. Germline CDR1 MGHDK, CDR2 SYGVNS.

This clone was counted a single time. The junction departs from the called germline gene at one end, perhaps through a read error. This sequence joins TRBV27 and TRBJ1-2; D not resolved. This CDR3 region has 13 residues. Per germline, CDR1 MNHEY and CDR2 SMNVEV (reference sequence). The CDR3, as DNA: TGTGCCAGCAGTTCCCGGACTAATTATGGCTACACCTTC. Its translation: CASSSRTNYGYTF.

The table lists this clone with many counts. This sequence joins TRBV7-3 and TRBJ2-5, with D hard to call. Germline V lookup: CDR1 SGHTA, CDR2 FQGTGA. V lost 3 bases and J lost 4, with 9 bases in between. The CDR3 totals 13 residues. The DNA for the CDR3 is TGTGCCAGCAGCTTGAGCAATTTAGAGACCCAGTACTTC. This codes for CASSLSNLETQYF.

The gene calls are TRBV19 and TRBJ1-5; no firm D call. V dropped 2 bases and J dropped 7 bases, with 12 bases sitting between them. The CDR3 is 14 amino acids. Looked up from germline, CDR1 is LNHDA and CDR2 is SQIVND (reference sequence). The CDR3 coding sequence is TGTGCCAGTAGTATAACCCCAGCCGGACAGCCCCAGCATTTT. Translated, it gives CASSITPAGQPQHF.

The chain has TRBV7-2 and TRBJ2-3, with D unresolved. The V gene's germline CDR1 is SGHTA and CDR2 FQGNSA. This CDR3 comprises 13 residues. V lost 3 bases and J lost 5, with 9 bases in between. The CDR3 coding sequence is TGTGCCAGCAGCTTGGTTAGTTTAGATACGCAGTATTTT. As protein: CASSLVSLDTQYF.

This chain links TRBV7-9 with TRBJ2-5; possibly TRBD2 for D (6 bases). Trimming stripped 8 bases from V and 4 bases from J, with 17 bases between. The germline gives CDR1 SEHNR, CDR2 FQNEAQ (reference sequence). The CDR3 spans 14 residues. CDR3 DNA: TGTGCCAGCGGCCGGGAGAAGGGAGGAGAGACCCAGTACTTC. It is translated as CASGREKGGETQYF.

The rearrangement links TRBV28 to TRBJ2-3, with D possibly called TRBD1 or TRBD2 (5 bases each). The CDR3 totals 16 residues. V was pared by 6 bases and J by 1 base, with 17 bases between. The germline CDR1 and CDR2 sequences are MDHEN and SYDVKM. The CDR3 region has the DNA TGTGCCAGCAGCCTATCCCCGGGGCCGGGCACAGATACGCAGTATTTT. The encoded protein is CASSLSPGPGTDTQYF.

The rearrangement links TRBV4-1 to TRBJ1-1; the D gene is possibly TRBD1 (6 bases). Germline V CDR1 and CDR2: MGHRA, YSYEKL. This CDR3 has 15 amino acids. Trimming took 5 bases from V and 0 from J, leaving 13 bases between them. The CDR3 loop reads CASSSRGGMNTEAFF. The CDR3 coding sequence is TGCGCCAGCAGCTCACGAGGGGGGATGAACACTGAAGCTTTCTTT.

The chain uses TRBV7-8 and TRBJ2-7; possibly TRBD1 for D (6 bases). Germline loops: CDR1 SGHVS, CDR2 FQNEAQ. CDR3 size: 16 residues. V was cut by 8 bases and J by 3 bases, with 23 bases left in between. CDR3 DNA sequence: TGTGCCAGCCTCTCATACGGGACACAGTTTAACTACGAGCAGTACTTC. As protein: CASLSYGTQFNYEQYF. The full variable domain, in which reference TRBV7-8 and TRBJ2-7 provide the parts outside the CDR3, is GAGVSQSPRYKVAKRGQDVALRCDPISGHVSLFWYQQALGQGPEFLTYFQNEAQLDKSGLPSDRFFAERPEGSVSTLKIQRTQQEDSAVYLCASLSYGTQFNYEQYFGPGTRLTVT.

J is TRBJ1-1 and V is TRBV29-1; possible D gene TRBD1, 6 bases. This CDR3 has 12 amino acids. Trimming pared 7 bases from V and 3 bases from J, leaving 12 bases between. CDR1 and CDR2 from the germline V gene are SQVTM and ANQGSEA. DNA of the CDR3: TGCAGCGGCCAACAGGGATACACTGAAGCTTTCTTT. This translates into CSGQQGYTEAFF. Looking up the rest from reference TRBV29-1 and TRBJ1-1 gives the full variable domain: SAVISQKPSRDICQRGTSLTIQCQVDSQVTMMFWYRQQPGQSLTLIATANQGSEATYESGFVIDKFPISRPNLTFSTLTVSNMSPEDSSIYLCSGQQGYTEAFFGQGTRLTVV.

Only one count was recorded for this clone. The rearrangement uses TRBV2 and TRBJ2-7; 9 nucleotides agree with TRBD2. The CDR3 contains 13 residues. Trimming cost V 8 bases and J 8 bases; bases outside gene matches: 10. The germline gives CDR1 SNHLY, CDR2 FYNNEI. The CDR3 is CASASGIRVKQYF. The CDR3 DNA reads TGTGCCAGCGCTAGCGGGATCCGGGTCAAGCAGTACTTC. The whole variable domain, filled in from reference TRBV2 and TRBJ2-7, reads EPEVTQTPSHQVTQMGQEVILRCVPISNHLYFYWYRQILGQKVEFLVSFYNNEISEKSEIFDDQFSVERPDGSNFTLKIRSTKLEDSAMYFCASASGIRVKQYFGPGTRLTVT.